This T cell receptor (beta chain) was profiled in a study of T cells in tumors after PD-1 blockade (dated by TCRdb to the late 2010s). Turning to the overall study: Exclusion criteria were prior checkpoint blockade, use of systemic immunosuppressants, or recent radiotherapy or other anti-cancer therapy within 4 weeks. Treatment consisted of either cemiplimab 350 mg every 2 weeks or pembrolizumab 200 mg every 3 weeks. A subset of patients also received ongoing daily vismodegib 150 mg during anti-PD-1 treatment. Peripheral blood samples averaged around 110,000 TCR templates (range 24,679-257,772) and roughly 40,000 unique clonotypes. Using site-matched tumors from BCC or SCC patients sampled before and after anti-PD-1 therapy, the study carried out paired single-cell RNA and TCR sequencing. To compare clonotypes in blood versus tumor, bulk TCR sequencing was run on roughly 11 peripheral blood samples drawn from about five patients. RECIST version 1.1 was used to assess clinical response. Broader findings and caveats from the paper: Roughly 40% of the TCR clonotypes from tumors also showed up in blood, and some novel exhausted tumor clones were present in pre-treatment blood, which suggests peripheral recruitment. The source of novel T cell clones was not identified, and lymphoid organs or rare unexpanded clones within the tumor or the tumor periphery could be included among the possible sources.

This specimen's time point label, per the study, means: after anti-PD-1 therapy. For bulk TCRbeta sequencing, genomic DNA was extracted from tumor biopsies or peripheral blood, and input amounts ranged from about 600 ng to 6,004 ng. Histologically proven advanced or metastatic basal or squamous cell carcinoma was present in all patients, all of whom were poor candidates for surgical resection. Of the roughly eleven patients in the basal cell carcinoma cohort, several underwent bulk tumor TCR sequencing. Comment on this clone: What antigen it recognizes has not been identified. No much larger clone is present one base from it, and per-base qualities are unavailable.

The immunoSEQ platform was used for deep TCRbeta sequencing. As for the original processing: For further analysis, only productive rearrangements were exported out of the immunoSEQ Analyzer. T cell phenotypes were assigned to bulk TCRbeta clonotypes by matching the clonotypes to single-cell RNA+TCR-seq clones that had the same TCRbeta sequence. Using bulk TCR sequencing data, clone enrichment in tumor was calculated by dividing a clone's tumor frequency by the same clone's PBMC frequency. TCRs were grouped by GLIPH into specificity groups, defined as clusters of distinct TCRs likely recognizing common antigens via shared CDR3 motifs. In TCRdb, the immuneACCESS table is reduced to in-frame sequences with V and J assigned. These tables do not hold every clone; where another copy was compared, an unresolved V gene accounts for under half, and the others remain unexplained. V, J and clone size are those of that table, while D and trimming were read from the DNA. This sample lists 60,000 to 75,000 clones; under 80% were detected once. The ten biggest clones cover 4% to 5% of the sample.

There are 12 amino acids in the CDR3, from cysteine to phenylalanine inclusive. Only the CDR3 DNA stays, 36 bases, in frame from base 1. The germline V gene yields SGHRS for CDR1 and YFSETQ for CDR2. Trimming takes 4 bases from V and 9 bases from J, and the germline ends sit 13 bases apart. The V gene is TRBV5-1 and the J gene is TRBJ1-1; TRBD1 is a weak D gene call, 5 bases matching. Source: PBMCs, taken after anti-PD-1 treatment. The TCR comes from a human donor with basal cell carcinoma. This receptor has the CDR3 CASSGEGQQAFF. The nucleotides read TGCGCCAGCAGCGGGGAGGGGCAGCAAGCTTTCTTT.